This entry lists 22 T cell receptor beta chains sequenced from one sample in a study of T-cell reconstitution after alpha-beta-depleted transplantation in children (dated by TCRdb to 2016 to 2017). The treatment or condition label of this sample denotes: allogeneic hematopoietic cell transplantation with graft depleted of TCRalphabeta T cells and CD19 B cells. Preparation of the library involved PCR. These reads were obtained on an Illumina HiSeq 2500. TCR libraries were prepared with molecular barcoding, using unique molecular identifiers to normalize TCRbeta repertoire quantification. TCRdb reprocessing: public reads trimmed at Q25 with fastp, clones called with MiXCR, in-frame beta chains kept. All rows with the same CDR3 protein become a single entry with the most common DNA and genes. The sample yields about 980,000 distinct CDR3 sequences; roughly 31% were counted once. 28% of the sample belongs to the ten largest clones.

The sequencing here drew on PBMCs, mostly from graft donor cells, taken 360 days after TCRalphabeta/CD19-depleted stem cell transplant. The receptors originated from a boy younger than two who had a stem cell transplant for SCID, so the T cells may come from the graft donor.

This rearrangement joins TRBV4-2 to TRBJ2-2, with 7 bases fitting TRBD1. V trimming: 3 bases; J trimming: 4 bases; junction bases outside the gene matches: 2. This CDR3 comprises 14 residues. Looked up from germline, CDR1 is LGHNA and CDR2 is YNFKEQ. The DNA of the CDR3 is TGTGCCAGCAGCCACAACAGGGGCACCGGGGAGCTGTTTTTT. Amino acids: CASSHNRGTGELFF.

A remark on this clonotype: The junction does not match germline at one end; this may be a read error. The J gene is TRBJ1-4, the V gene TRBV7-2, with unresolved D. The germline V gene encodes CDR1 SGHTA and CDR2 FQGNSA. The CDR3 spans 15 residues. The CDR3 loop is CASSRRWGGNGKLFF. CDR3 DNA sequence: TGTGCCAGCAGTCGCAGGTGGGGTGGTAATGGAAAACTGTTTTTT.

This clonotype was seen a few times. This rearrangement joins TRBV5-1 to TRBJ2-1; 7 bases map to TRBD1. The CDR3 sequence is 14 residues long. With 0 bases clipped from V and 5 bases from J, the junction kept 2 bases outside the gene matches. CDR1 is SGHRS, CDR2 YFSETQ, per germline. CDR3 bases: TGCGCCAGCAGCTTGGGGGGACAGAACAATGAGCAGTTCTTC. Translating gives CASSLGGQNNEQFF.

V and J are TRBV5-1 and TRBJ1-1; D unclear. Germline V gives CDR1 SGHRS, CDR2 YFSETQ. The CDR3 is 17 amino acids. V lost 0 bases to trimming and J lost 6 bases, with 21 bases between them. The CDR3 DNA follows: TGCGCCAGCAGCTTGGCCCCTGGCTGGACCGTCGTTTCTGAAGCTTTCTTT. Encoded protein: CASSLAPGWTVVSEAFF.

The sample holds a few counts of this clonotype. The chain has TRBV20-1 and TRBJ2-7, with 11 bases aligning to TRBD2. J lost 2 bases, V lost 5 bases, and 11 bases had no gene match. Germline loops: CDR1 DFQATT, CDR2 SNEGSKA (reference sequence). The CDR3 sequence is 16 residues long. CDR3 sequence reads: CSALPGLADQTYEQYF. For the CDR3, the DNA is TGCAGTGCTCTGCCGGGACTAGCGGACCAAACCTACGAGCAGTACTTC.

CDR3 loop: CASSVVDHVNEQFF. The DNA for the CDR3 is TGTGCCAGCAGCGTAGTTGACCACGTCAATGAGCAGTTCTTC. The chain has TRBV9 and TRBJ2-1, with no clear D. CDR1 SGDLS and CDR2 YYNGEE come from the germline V gene. The CDR3 runs to 14 residues. V dropped 0 bases and J dropped 6 bases, with 10 bases sitting between them.

This sequence joins TRBV4-1 and TRBJ2-1; TRBD2 matches at 11 bases. V dropped 4 bases and J dropped 15; count of bases not matched to a gene: 14. Per the germline V gene, CDR1 is MGHRA and CDR2 is YSYEKL. This CDR3 region has 15 residues. The CDR3 DNA sequence: TGCGCCAGCAGCCCCGGACTAGCGGGTCCCTCGGAGGCGTTCTTC. This gives the protein CASSPGLAGPSEAFF.

V gene TRBV28 combines with J gene TRBJ1-2; no clear D. Germline assignment: CDR1 MDHEN and CDR2 SYDVKM. Trimming pared 6 bases from V and 12 bases from J, leaving 17 bases between. The CDR3 consists of 12 residues. This CDR3 reads CASRNRVPGNTF. CDR3 coding DNA: TGTGCCAGCAGGAATAGGGTTCCGGGGAACACCTTC.

The rearrangement joins TRBV5-5 to TRBJ2-6, with 7 nucleotides matching TRBD1. The germline V gene has CDR1 SGHKS and CDR2 YYEKEE (reference sequence). CDR3 length: 18 amino acids. J was trimmed by 0 bases and V by 5 bases; bases with no gene match: 11. The CDR3 here is CASRPRTGDSSGANVLTF. The CDR3 DNA reads TGTGCCAGCAGACCGAGGACAGGAGACAGCTCTGGGGCCAACGTCCTGACTTTC.

This clonotype was seen a handful of times. V and J are TRBV6-2 or TRBV6-3 and TRBJ1-1; 9 nucleotides align to TRBD1. V was clipped by 5 bases and J by 3 bases; unmatched bases: 4. Germline CDR1 and CDR2: MNHEY and SVGEGT. The CDR3 length is 14 residues. The CDR3 protein is CASSTRTGDTEAFF. The CDR3, as DNA: TGTGCCAGCAGTACTCGGACAGGGGACACTGAAGCTTTCTTT.

This chain uses TRBV30 with TRBJ1-2; tentatively, D is TRBD1 (5 bases). Germline assignment: CDR1 GTSNPN and CDR2 SVGIG (reference sequence). Trimming took off 2 bases at V and 5 bases at J, with 9 bases between the two ends. The CDR3 extends over 12 amino acids. The CDR3: CAWSWGHYGYTF. The CDR3 region has the DNA TGTGCCTGGAGTTGGGGCCATTATGGCTACACCTTC. Full variable domain (rest looked up from reference TRBV30 and TRBJ1-2): SQTIHQWPATLVQPVGSPLSLECTVEGTSNPNLYWYRQAAGRGLQLLFYSVGIGQISSEVPQNLSASRPQDRQFILSSKKLLLSDSGFYLCAWSWGHYGYTFGSGTRLTVV.

The V call is TRBV4-2, the J call TRBJ2-5; D gene uncertain. V was trimmed by 0 bases and J by 0 bases, leaving 11 bases between them. This CDR3 has 16 residues. Germline CDR1 LGHNA, CDR2 YNFKEQ. In DNA, the CDR3 is TGTGCCAGCAGCCAAGATACTGAACCGTACCAAGAGACCCAGTACTTC. Amino acids: CASSQDTEPYQETQYF.

This clonotype was found a few times. CDR3: CASSQDFFGREYEQYF. The DNA for the CDR3 is TGTGCCAGCAGCCAAGATTTTTTTGGCAGGGAATACGAGCAGTACTTC. This chain links TRBV4-2 with TRBJ2-7, with D possibly TRBD1 on 5 matching bases. The germline CDR1 and CDR2 sequences are LGHNA and YNFKEQ. The CDR3 runs to 16 residues. Trimming removed 0 bases at V and 4 bases at J, with 16 bases between.

This clonotype turned up a few times. This chain connects TRBV7-3 to TRBJ2-2; weak D call: TRBD2 (6 bases). Deletions cut 5 bases from V and 5 bases from J, with 9 bases between. This CDR3 region has 13 residues. Germline V gene data show CDR1 as SGHTA and CDR2 as FQGTGA. In DNA form, the CDR3 reads TGTGCCAGCAGCATGACTAGTACCGGGGAGCTGTTTTTT. This encodes CASSMTSTGELFF. The variable domain in full, completed from reference TRBV7-3 and TRBJ2-2, reads GAGVSQTPSNKVTEKGKYVELRCDPISGHTALYWYRQSLGQGPEFLIYFQGTGAADDSGLPNDRFFAVRPEGSVSTLKIQRTERGDSAVYLCASSMTSTGELFFGEGSRLTVL.

This CDR3 reads CASTKGQNTDTQYF. In DNA, the CDR3 is TGCGCCAGCACCAAGGGACAGAACACAGATACGCAGTATTTT. The rearrangement links TRBV5-1 to TRBJ2-3; 7 bases match TRBD1. The V gene end was trimmed by 6 bases and the J gene end by 2 bases; junction bases not matched to a gene: 6. CDR3 length: 14 amino acids. CDR1 is SGHRS and CDR2 is YFSETQ in the germline V gene.

CDR3 DNA: TGTGCCACCAGCCAGGGTGGTGTAAGGGTCACTGAAGCTTTCTTT. Protein sequence: CATSQGGVRVTEAFF. The chain carries TRBV15 and TRBJ1-1; TRBD1 is a possible D gene (5 bases). V lost 5 bases to trimming and J lost 4 bases, with 17 bases between them. The CDR3 consists of 15 residues. CDR1 and CDR2 (germline): LNHNV, YYDKDF (reference sequence).

The rearrangement uses TRBV7-8 and TRBJ2-5; a possible D gene is TRBD2 (6 bases). The V and J ends lost 4 bases and 5 bases respectively, with 14 bases between them. The CDR3 loop spans 14 amino acids. The germline CDR1 and CDR2 sequences are SGHVS and FQNEAQ. The CDR3 DNA reads TGTGCCAGCAGCTGGCGTCCGGGACTGGAGACCCAGTACTTC. Translation gives CASSWRPGLETQYF.

Only a few counts were recorded for this clonotype. The chain employs TRBV20-1 and TRBJ1-4; no firm D call. V lost 3 bases to trimming and J lost 4 bases, with 12 bases between them. Germline V lookup: CDR1 DFQATT, CDR2 SNEGSKA (reference sequence). The CDR3 is 14 amino acids. CDR3 protein: CSASYTANNEKLFF. The DNA of the CDR3 is TGCAGTGCTAGTTACACCGCAAATAATGAAAAACTGTTTTTT.

The chain links TRBV2 to TRBJ2-5, with no clear D. This CDR3 comprises 13 residues. V gave up 2 bases and J gave up 4 bases, with 8 bases separating them. Germline loops: CDR1 SNHLY, CDR2 FYNNEI. Written as DNA, the CDR3 is TGTGCCAGCAGTGAATTCGTAAGAGAGACCCAGTACTTC. Protein product: CASSEFVRETQYF.

V gene TRBV10-3 combines with J gene TRBJ2-3, with D perhaps matching TRBD1 (6 bases). Germline-derived CDR1 and CDR2 are ENHRY and SYGVKD. The CDR3 consists of 15 residues. V was pared by 2 bases and J by 7 bases, with 16 bases between. Here the CDR3 reads CAISEGGRGTNTQYF. The DNA for the CDR3 is TGTGCCATCAGTGAGGGTGGCAGGGGAACAAATACGCAGTATTTT.

V and J are TRBV4-3 and TRBJ2-5; 7 bases agree with TRBD1. Per germline, CDR1 LGHNA and CDR2 YSLEER. The CDR3 has 15 residues. V lost 0 bases and J lost 2; bases outside the gene matches: 3. The CDR3 protein is CASSQDQGQQETQYF. DNA for the CDR3: TGCGCCAGCAGCCAAGATCAGGGACAGCAAGAGACCCAGTACTTC.

This clonotype was detected once. J is TRBJ2-3 and V is TRBV9, with 10 nucleotides matching TRBD2. Per the germline V gene, CDR1 is SGDLS and CDR2 is YYNGEE. The CDR3 totals 17 residues. The V gene end was trimmed by 2 bases and the J gene end by 1 base; junction bases not matched to a gene: 7. In DNA, the CDR3 is TGTGCCAGCAGCGTTAGCGGGGGGCGATTAGGCACAGATACGCAGTATTTT. As protein: CASSVSGGRLGTDTQYF.